This TCR beta chain was recorded in a study of molecular identifiers for immune sequencing clone quantification. About the study: Replicates involved a five-way split of RNA from around 20,000 or 99,000 naive CD8 cells, with sequencing of four.

About this clonotype: The antigen remains unidentified. This may stem from a read error, because a much larger clone lies one nucleotide away.

Study outcomes and limitations: Identical barcode-sharing TCR molecules could lead to underestimated sizes for highly expanded clones.

This CDR3 has 15 residues. Germline CDR1 LNHDA, CDR2 SQIVND (reference sequence). As CD8+CD4-CCR7+CD45RA+ cells, naive CD8 T cells were sorted. TCRdb reprocessed the PCR reads with MiXCR, giving one entry per CDR3 protein. The table includes about 510,000 distinct CDR3 sequences, less than 30% detected once. The V and J genes are TRBV19 and TRBJ2-1; D is possibly TRBD1 (5 bases). Sequences were obtained from naive CD8+ T cells from blood, with Jurkat cell RNA spiked in. The subset here: FACS-sorted CD8+CD4-CCR7+CD45RA+ naive T cells. This TCR came from a human donor in good health. Some libraries in this study had Jurkat cell RNA spiked in. The CDR3 nucleotides read TGTGCCAGTGGTTGGGGCACCAGAAGTTACAATGAGCATTTCTTC. This sequence encodes CASGWGTRSYNEHFF. Looking up the rest from reference TRBV19 and TRBJ2-1 gives the full variable domain: DGGITQSPKYLFRKEGQNVTLSCEQNLNHDAMYWYRQDPGQGLRLIYYSQIVNDFQKGDIAEGYSVSREKKESFPLTVTSAQKNPTAFYLCASGWGTRSYNEHFFGPGTRLTVL.